This T cell receptor (beta chain) comes out of a study of blood T cells in healthy people across ages. Study results and caveats: More naive CD4+ cells and higher diversity were found in long-lived than in aged donors.

V shed 3 bases, J shed 7 bases, and the junction held 10 bases outside the gene matches. CDR3 length: 16 amino acids. A remark on this clonotype: The antigen is unknown.

A sample-barcoded 5' primer and a J-beta primer mix were used in a second PCR of roughly 7 to 11 cycles. A single record per CDR3 protein comes from TCRdb applying MiXCR to the 5' RACE reads. The profile shows around 2 million distinct CDR3 sequences, 39% of them singletons. Sequenced material: blood. The sequence derives from a human donor in good health. This rearrangement joins TRBV12-3 or TRBV12-4 to TRBJ2-7; 12 positions agree with TRBD1. CDR3 protein: CASSFSLGQGAREQYF. The CDR3 DNA sequence: TGTGCCAGCAGTTTTAGTCTGGGACAGGGGGCGAGGGAGCAGTACTTC.